The source of this TCR beta chain is a study of CD8+ T cells in alopecia areata. As for the study in general: The study gave tofacitinib for 6 to 18 months, then 6 months off drug. Percent of scalp involved defined treated patients' severity scores. Notes on the study in general: Normal scalp had lower clonality than lesional scalp, with alopecia totalis/universalis lesions showing this most strongly. With tofacitinib ongoing, many expanded lesional clones persisted in both scalp and blood.

Treatment reported: oral pan-JAK inhibitor, 5-10 mg twice daily. The germline V gene encodes CDR1 GTSNPN and CDR2 SVGIG (reference sequence). V lost 0 bases and J 0 bases, leaving 12 bases between the germline ends. This CDR3 has 15 residues. Extracted from the samples, RNA was reverse transcribed into cDNA to serve as the sequencing template. Using immunoSEQ multiplex PCR, the repertoire was profiled, and TCRdb retains in-frame clones only, with some absent. The sample has approximately 280,000 clones; over 45% are singletons. Remarks on this clone: Its matching antigen is unknown.

This clonotype was obtained from a human donor with alopecia areata. The chain couples TRBV30 to TRBJ2-7; no firm D call. The source material was CD4+ T cells sorted from blood, sampled at week 24, from a patient treated with tofacitinib. The CDR3, as DNA: TGTGCCTGGAGTGTAGCCGGCTTACGCTCCTACGAGCAGTACTTC. Encoded protein: CAWSVAGLRSYEQYF.